This T cell receptor (beta chain) emerged from a study of T-cell reconstitution after alpha-beta-depleted transplantation in children. Whole-study findings and limits: Certain patients had high TCRbeta diversity at day 60, and it came from recipient T cells and thymic progenitors that survived. Approximately two months post-transplant, alpha-beta T cells reportedly originated from several hundred expanded graft clones.

At least ten counts were recorded for this clonotype. What it binds is unknown. Construction of the TCRbeta library involved unique molecular identifiers. TCRdb re-derived calls from the PCR reads in MiXCR, one entry per CDR3 protein. There are some 600,000 distinct CDR3 sequences in the sample; about an eighth occur only once, and about 2.2% lies in the top ten. With 2 bases removed from V and 1 base from J, the gap between germline ends came to 17 bases. Germline V gene data show CDR1 as DFQATT and CDR2 as SNEGSKA (reference sequence). The CDR3 loop spans 17 amino acids. The material was PBMCs, mostly from graft donor cells, obtained 360 days after TCRalphabeta/CD19-depleted stem cell transplant. The chain links TRBV20-1 to TRBJ2-2; no clear D. This clonotype originated in a male patient aged 10 to 17 who had a stem cell transplant for acute myeloid leukemia, so the T cells may come from the graft donor. In nucleotides, the CDR3 is TGCAGTGCTAGAACGGATAATTGGCTAGTGAACACCGGGGAGCTGTTTTTT. This gives the protein CSARTDNWLVNTGELFF.